The 24 T cell receptor beta chains listed next were all sequenced from one sample in a study of blood T cell repertoires in COVID-19. The protocol was immunoSEQ multiplex PCR, while the TCRdb copy is restricted to in-frame clones and leaves out a portion. This table has roughly 140,000 clones, roughly 84% appearing once. Sequencing used PBMCs or T cells enriched from blood (not recorded which). These receptor sequences come from a woman in her forties or fifties who had been exposed to COVID-19.

The V gene is TRBV5-4, the J gene TRBJ2-7, with 7 bases fitting TRBD2. J was trimmed by 2 bases and V by 0 bases; bases with no gene match: 8. The CDR3 spans 16 residues. CDR1 is SGHNT and CDR2 is YYREEE in the germline V gene (reference sequence). The CDR3 reads CASSLEASGSPYEQYF. CDR3 coding DNA: TGTGCCAGCAGCTTGGAGGCTAGCGGTTCCCCCTACGAGCAGTACTTC.

This clone turned up a few times. This chain joins TRBV5-6 and TRBJ2-1, with 9 bases identical to TRBD2. This CDR3 is built from 16 residues. The junction had 7 bases not matched to a gene; V was cut back by 5 bases and J by 1 base. Germline values: CDR1 SGHDT, CDR2 YYEEEE. CDR3: CASSSAGGPSYNEQFF. The CDR3 coding sequence is TGTGCCAGCAGTTCCGCGGGGGGGCCATCCTACAATGAGCAGTTCTTC.

This chain links TRBV6-5 with TRBJ2-3; a possible D gene is TRBD1 (6 bases). Germline values: CDR1 MNHEY, CDR2 SVGAGI. This CDR3 has 13 residues. V was cut by 8 bases and J by 2 bases, with 11 bases left in between. The CDR3 bases are TGTGCCAGCGATCGGGGACACACAGATACGCAGTATTTT. It encodes CASDRGHTDTQYF.

V is TRBV5-4 and J is TRBJ2-7; 9 bases are shared with TRBD2. Germline assignment: CDR1 SGHNT and CDR2 YYREEE (reference sequence). The CDR3 has 14 residues. Trimming cost V 1 base and J 1 base; bases outside gene matches: 0. Here the CDR3 DNA reads TGTGCCAGCAGCTTGAGCGGGAGGTCCTACGAGCAGTACTTC. Protein: CASSLSGRSYEQYF.

The rearrangement uses TRBV7-3 and TRBJ2-5, with D possibly matching TRBD2 (6 bases). Germline lookup yields CDR1 SGHTA and CDR2 FQGTGA. CDR3 length: 15 amino acids. Trimming stripped 5 bases from V and 1 base from J, with 14 bases between. The CDR3 bases are TGTGCCAGCAGCCCTGCTGGCGGGACCCAAGAGACCCAGTACTTC. It yields the protein CASSPAGGTQETQYF.

The CDR3 DNA sequence: TGTGCCAGCAGTTCCTTCACAGGGGGCGATGGCTACACCTTC. Its protein is CASSSFTGGDGYTF. The J gene is TRBJ1-2, the V gene TRBV27; 9 positions match TRBD1. Germline V gene sequence: CDR1 MNHEY, CDR2 SMNVEV (reference sequence). The V and J ends lost 4 bases and 6 bases, in that order; junction bases with no gene match: 6. The CDR3 covers 14 residues.

The table lists this clone with a few counts. The chain recombines TRBV2 with TRBJ2-7; the match to TRBD2 covers 7 bases. CDR3 length: 16 amino acids. Germline trimming cut 2 bases from V and 2 bases from J; bases unmatched to any gene: 9. The germline V gene has CDR1 SNHLY and CDR2 FYNNEI. The CDR3 loop reads CASSELGGGSAYEQYF. For the CDR3, the DNA is TGTGCCAGCAGTGAATTAGGCGGCGGGAGTGCCTACGAGCAGTACTTC.

This rearrangement joins TRBV5-4 to TRBJ2-3, with 9 nucleotides matching TRBD2. Looked up from germline, CDR1 is SGHNT and CDR2 is YYREEE (reference sequence). Trimming cost V 4 bases and J 2 bases; bases outside gene matches: 5. The CDR3 consists of 15 residues. The CDR3, as DNA: TGTGCCAGCAGCCCGGGGACTAGCCCCACAGATACGCAGTATTTT. This codes for CASSPGTSPTDTQYF.

V gene TRBV6-6 combines with J gene TRBJ2-3; 9 positions match TRBD2. The CDR3 totals 16 residues. The germline CDR1 and CDR2 sequences are MNHNY and SVGAGI (reference sequence). Trimming took 6 bases from V and 0 from J; bases not matched to a gene: 7. CDR3 amino acids: CASSRTSVLSTDTQYF. The DNA of the CDR3 is TGTGCCAGCAGCAGGACTAGCGTTCTTAGCACAGATACGCAGTATTTT.

The chain employs TRBV19 and TRBJ1-3; 7 bases line up with TRBD1. Germline V gene lookup returns CDR1 LNHDA and CDR2 SQIVND (reference sequence). The CDR3 runs to 15 residues. After removal of 4 bases from V and 0 bases from J, the junction contained 3 bases not matched to a gene. This CDR3 is CASSNGQVSGNTIYF. The CDR3, as DNA: TGTGCCAGTAGTAACGGACAGGTCTCTGGAAACACCATATATTTT.

V usage is TRBV5-1 and J usage is TRBJ1-1; TRBD1 might be the D (6 bases). V lost 3 bases to trimming and J lost 8 bases, with 17 bases between them. Germline CDR1 is SGHRS and CDR2 is YFSETQ. The CDR3 totals 14 residues. Here the CDR3 DNA reads TGCGCCAGCAGCTCCACTTTAGGACAGTTGGAAGCTTTCTTT. Protein product: CASSSTLGQLEAFF.

The chain couples TRBV4-2 to TRBJ1-5; weak D call: TRBD1 (5 bases). The CDR3 contains 16 residues. Trimming pared 0 bases from V and 4 bases from J, leaving 13 bases between. Germline CDR1 LGHNA, CDR2 YNFKEQ. CDR3 protein: CASSQDGAGKNQPQHF. CDR3 coding DNA: TGTGCCAGCAGCCAAGATGGGGCAGGGAAGAATCAGCCCCAGCATTTT.

This clone was found many times. The rearrangement links TRBV29-1 to TRBJ1-1, with a possible D match to TRBD1 (5 bases). Trimming took 3 bases from V and 8 from J, leaving 10 bases between them. The CDR3 contains 11 residues. The V gene's germline CDR1 is SQVTM and CDR2 ANQGSEA. CDR3 in amino acids: CSVDSGSEAFF. CDR3 sequence (DNA): TGCAGCGTTGATTCAGGGTCGGAAGCTTTCTTT. The whole variable domain, filled in from reference TRBV29-1 and TRBJ1-1, reads SAVISQKPSRDICQRGTSLTIQCQVDSQVTMMFWYRQQPGQSLTLIATANQGSEATYESGFVIDKFPISRPNLTFSTLTVSNMSPEDSSIYLCSVDSGSEAFFGQGTRLTVV.

V usage is TRBV5-4 and J usage is TRBJ2-1, with TRBD2 matching over 10 bases. The CDR3 runs 16 residues. V lost 0 bases, J lost 6 bases, and 6 bases stayed unmatched. Germline CDR1 reads SGHNT; CDR2 reads YYREEE (reference sequence). The CDR3, as DNA: TGTGCCAGCAGCTTGGGGGCTAGCGGGGGTGGCAATGAGCAGTTCTTC. Protein sequence: CASSLGASGGGNEQFF.

V is TRBV15 and J is TRBJ1-2; weak D call: TRBD1 (5 bases). The V and J ends lost 5 bases and 2 bases respectively, with 12 bases between them. The length of the CDR3 is 14 residues. In germline, CDR1 is LNHNV, CDR2 YYDKDF (reference sequence). The CDR3 bases are TGTGCCACCAGCGCACTACAGGCAAACTATGGCTACACCTTC. Translated, it gives CATSALQANYGYTF.

CDR3 in DNA: TGTGCCAGTAGTACCTCGAGGCAGGGCTATGGCTACACCTTC. The encoded protein is CASSTSRQGYGYTF. This chain connects TRBV19 to TRBJ1-2, with D perhaps matching TRBD1 (5 bases). This CDR3 comprises 14 residues. Germline values: CDR1 LNHDA, CDR2 SQIVND (reference sequence). Trimming removed 4 bases from V and 4 bases from J, with 13 bases in between.

This clone was seen more than once but under ten times. The V gene is TRBV12-5, the J gene TRBJ2-5, with TRBD1 as a possible D gene (5 bases). The germline gives CDR1 LGHNT, CDR2 FRNRAP. V was pared by 0 bases and J by 2 bases, with 16 bases between. The CDR3 totals 17 residues. In DNA form, the CDR3 reads TGTGCTAGTGGTTTGGTAACCCCAGGGTTGAGGCAAGAGACCCAGTACTTC. Translated: CASGLVTPGLRQETQYF.

The chain uses TRBV10-2 and TRBJ2-5, with 9 nucleotides matching TRBD1. The germline CDR1 and CDR2 sequences are WSHSY and SAAADI. Trimming removed 6 bases from V and 4 bases from J; junction bases left unmatched: 3. The CDR3 runs 13 residues. The CDR3 is CASRRTGVETQYF. The CDR3 bases are TGCGCCAGCAGGAGGACAGGGGTAGAGACCCAGTACTTC.

The chain joins TRBV3-1 (or the pseudogene TRBV3-2) to TRBJ2-5; tentatively, D is TRBD1 (6 bases). Germline CDR1 reads LGHDT; CDR2 reads YNNKEL (reference sequence). The V and J ends lost 4 bases and 5 bases respectively, with 8 bases between them. The CDR3 is 12 amino acids. The CDR3 coding sequence is TGTGCCAGCAGCCCCCAGGGGGAGACCCAGTACTTC. This sequence encodes CASSPQGETQYF.

The V gene is TRBV15, the J gene TRBJ2-7, with D possibly TRBD2 on 6 matching bases. The CDR3 contains 11 residues. Trimming left V 8 bases short and J 3 bases short, with 8 bases between. Germline V gene lookup returns CDR1 LNHNV and CDR2 YYDKDF (reference sequence). The CDR3 reads CATLSGYEQYF. In DNA form, the CDR3 reads TGTGCCACCCTTAGCGGCTACGAGCAGTACTTC.

Note on this clone: Other DNA sequences in this sample translate to the same CDR3. The chain is built from TRBV5-1 and TRBJ1-5, with 8 bases fitting TRBD1. V lost 5 bases to trimming and J lost 5 bases; unmatched junction nucleotides: 6. This CDR3 has 14 amino acids. Germline loops: CDR1 SGHRS, CDR2 YFSETQ. The DNA for the CDR3 is TGCGCCAGCAGTGTAGGACAGGGTGATCAGCCCCAGCATTTT. Its protein product is CASSVGQGDQPQHF.

V usage is TRBV5-4 and J usage is TRBJ1-4, with D hard to call. The ends were cut back, 0 bases at V and 4 bases at J, with 7 bases in the middle. The CDR3 loop spans 14 amino acids. The V gene's germline CDR1 is SGHNT and CDR2 YYREEE (reference sequence). CDR3 DNA: TGTGCCAGCAGCTTGGCCGCTAATAATGAAAAACTGTTTTTT. Translating gives CASSLAANNEKLFF.

V usage is TRBV7-2 and J usage is TRBJ2-4, with 14 bases aligning to TRBD2. CDR1 and CDR2 (germline): SGHTA, FQGNSA. This CDR3 has 18 amino acids. Trimming at V came to 0 bases and at J to 5 bases, leaving 6 bases not matched to a gene. CDR3 nucleotides: TGTGCCAGCAGCTTAGCGACTAGCGGGAGGGGAGGCGAAAACATTCAGTACTTC. Translation: CASSLATSGRGGENIQYF.

The chain uses TRBV4-1 and TRBJ2-5; TRBD2 agrees at 8 bases. The CDR3 length is 16 residues. Germline V gene data show CDR1 as MGHRA and CDR2 as YSYEKL. J was trimmed by 5 bases and V by 7 bases; bases with no gene match: 15. In DNA form, the CDR3 reads TGCGCCAGCAAATATTCAGCCGGGGGGGCGTGGGAGACCCAGTACTTC. This gives the protein CASKYSAGGAWETQYF.